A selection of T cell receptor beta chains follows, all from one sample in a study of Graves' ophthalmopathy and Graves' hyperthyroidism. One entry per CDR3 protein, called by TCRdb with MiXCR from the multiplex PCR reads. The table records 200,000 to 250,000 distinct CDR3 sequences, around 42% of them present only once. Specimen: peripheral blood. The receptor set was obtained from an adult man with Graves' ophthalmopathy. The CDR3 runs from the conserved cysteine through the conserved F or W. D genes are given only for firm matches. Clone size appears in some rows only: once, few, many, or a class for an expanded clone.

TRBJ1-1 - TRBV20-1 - TGCAGTGCTGCGAGACAGCATATGAACACTGAAGCTTTCTTT CSAARQHMNTEAFF
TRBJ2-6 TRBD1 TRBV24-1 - TGTGCCACCAGTGATTTGATGGGACAGGGCTCTGGGGCCAACGTCCTGACTTTC CATSDLMGQGSGANVLTF
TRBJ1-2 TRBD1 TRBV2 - TGTGCCAGCAGCTTAGGCCGGACAGGGTGGAATGGCTACACCTTC CASSLGRTGWNGYTF
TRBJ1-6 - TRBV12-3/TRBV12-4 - TGTGCCAGCAGGCCTCAGGGAGGTAGTTCACCCCTCCACTTT CASRPQGGSSPLHF
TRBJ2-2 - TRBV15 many TGTGCCACCCGACTAATGAACACCGGGGAGCTGTTTTTT CATRLMNTGELFF
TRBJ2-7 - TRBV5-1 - TGCGCCAGCAGCTTAGCGGGTGCCAACGAGCAGTACTTC CASSLAGANEQYF
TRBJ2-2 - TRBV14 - TGTGCCAGCAGCCAAATTCTAGCCGCGAACACCGGGGAGCTGTTTTTT CASSQILAANTGELFF
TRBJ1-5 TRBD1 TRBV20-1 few TGCAGTGCTTCCGGGACAGCGATTAGCAATCAGCCCCAGCATTTT CSASGTAISNQPQHF
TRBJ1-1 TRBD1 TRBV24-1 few TGTGCCACCAGTGATCCGGGGGGACAGGCTGAAGCTTTCTTT CATSDPGGQAEAFF
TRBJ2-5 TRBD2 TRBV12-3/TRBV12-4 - TGTGCCAGCAGTTCGACGGGGAGGGAGGAGACCCAGTACTTC CASSSTGREETQYF
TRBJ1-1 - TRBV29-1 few TGCAGCGTTGAAGGAGGGCCTGAGGAGGCTGAAGCTTTCTTT CSVEGGPEEAEAFF
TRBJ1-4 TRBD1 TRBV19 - TGTGCCAGTACCCCTACAGGGGCCGGTGAAAAACTGTTTTTT CASTPTGAGEKLFF
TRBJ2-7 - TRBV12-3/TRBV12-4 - TGTGCCAGCAGTTTACCAGGGGAGGGCTACGAGCAGTACTTC CASSLPGEGYEQYF
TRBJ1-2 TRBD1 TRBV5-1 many TGCGCCAGCAGCTTGGACACGGCCGGGACAGGATATGGCTACACCTTC CASSLDTAGTGYGYTF
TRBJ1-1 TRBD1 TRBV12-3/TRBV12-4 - TGTGCCAGCAGTCCGGACAGGTTCACTGAAGCTTTCTTT CASSPDRFTEAFF
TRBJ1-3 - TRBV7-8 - TGTGCCAGCAGCTTACTGGGCAGGACTGCTGGAAACACCATATATTTT CASSLLGRTAGNTIYF
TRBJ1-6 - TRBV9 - TGTGCCAGCAGCTTGGAACAAGGGACGGGTTCACCCCTCCACTTT CASSLEQGTGSPLHF
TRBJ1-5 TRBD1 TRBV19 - TGTGCCAGTAGACGGGACAGGGCGCAGGGCAATCAGCCCCAGCATTTT CASRRDRAQGNQPQHF
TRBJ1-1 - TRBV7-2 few TGTGCCAGCAGCTTAATGTGGGACACTGAAGCTTTCTTT CASSLMWDTEAFF
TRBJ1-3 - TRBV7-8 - TGTGCCAGCAGCTTACGCGGGACGGCCTCTGGAAACACCATATATTTT CASSLRGTASGNTIYF
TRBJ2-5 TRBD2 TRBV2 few TGTGCCAGCAGAGTCCTAGCGGGGTCAAGGGGGACCCAGTACTTC CASRVLAGSRGTQYF
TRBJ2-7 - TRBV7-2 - TGTGCCAGCAGCTTAGGTCGGGTAGCCGTTGCCTACGAGCAGTACTTC CASSLGRVAVAYEQYF
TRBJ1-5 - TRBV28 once TGTGCCAGCACACCAGGGTTTACGAGCAATCAGCCCCAGCATTTT CASTPGFTSNQPQHF
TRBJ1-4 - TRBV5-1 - TGTGCCAGCAGCCTCGGACTGGGACGTGAAAAACTGTTTTTT CASSLGLGREKLFF
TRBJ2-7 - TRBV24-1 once TGTGCCACCAGTGATTTGGGCTACGAGCAGAACTTC CATSDLGYEQNF
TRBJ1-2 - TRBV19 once TGTGCCAGTGGTACAGGCGGCCCGACCTATGGCTACACCTTC CASGTGGPTYGYTF
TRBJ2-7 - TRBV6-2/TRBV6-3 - TGTGCCAGCAGTTACTCGAGGGGGGGCACCTACGAGCAGTACTTC CASSYSRGGTYEQYF
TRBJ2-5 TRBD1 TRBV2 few TGTGCCAGCAGTGAGACCAGGGGGTCGGAGACCCAGTACTTC CASSETRGSETQYF
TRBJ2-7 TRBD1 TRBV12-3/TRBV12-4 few TGTGCCAGCAGTCCGACTACGGGACAGGGCCACGAGCAGTACTTC CASSPTTGQGHEQYF
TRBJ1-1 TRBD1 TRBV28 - TGTGCCAGCACGGGGGACAGTAGGGGTGCTTTCTTT CASTGDSRGAFF
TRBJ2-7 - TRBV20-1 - TGCAGTGCTAGGACCCTAAGGGGGGCATCCTACGAGCAGTACTTC CSARTLRGASYEQYF
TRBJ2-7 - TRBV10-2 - TGTGCCAGCAGCGTGGATGGGACTGGTTCCTACGAGCAGTACTTC CASSVDGTGSYEQYF
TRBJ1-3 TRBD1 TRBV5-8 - TGTGCCAGCAGCTCACGCCCCCGACAGGGACGCGCTGGAAACACCATATATTTT CASSSRPRQGRAGNTIYF
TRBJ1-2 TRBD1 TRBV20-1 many TGCAGTGCTACCGGGACAGGGGATGGCTACACCTTC CSATGTGDGYTF
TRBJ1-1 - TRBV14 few TGTGCCAGCAGCCAACGCCCCACTGAAGCTTTCTTT CASSQRPTEAFF
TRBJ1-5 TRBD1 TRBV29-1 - TGCAGCGTTGAAGTACCGGGACAGGGGAATCAGCCCCAGCATTTT CSVEVPGQGNQPQHF
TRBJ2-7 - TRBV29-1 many TGCAGCGTTGAAGATCAGGGCAGCCACGAGCAGTACTTC CSVEDQGSHEQYF
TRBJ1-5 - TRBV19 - TGTGCCAGTGACGGGGGCCGAGGACAGCCCCAGCATTTT CASDGGRGQPQHF
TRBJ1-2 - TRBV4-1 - TGCGCCAGCAGCCAAGATTGGGCCGGAACACACCGCTATGGCTACACCTTC CASSQDWAGTHRYGYTF
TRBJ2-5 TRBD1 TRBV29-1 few TGCAGCGTCGTCCGGGACAGGGGGGAGAGCCAGACCCAGTACTTC CSVVRDRGESQTQYF
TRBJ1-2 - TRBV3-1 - TGTGCCAGCAGCCAAGATCATGGCTACACCTTC CASSQDHGYTF
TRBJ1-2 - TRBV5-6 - TGTGCCAGCAGCTTGAGCCCTTTCAGCAAAAACTATGGCTACACCTTC CASSLSPFSKNYGYTF
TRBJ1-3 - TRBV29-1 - TGCAGCGTTGTTTTAGACACCATATATTTT CSVVLDTIYF
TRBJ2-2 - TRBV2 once TGTGCCAGCAGTGCTCGGGGGCAGCACACCGGGGAGCTGTTTTTT CASSARGQHTGELFF
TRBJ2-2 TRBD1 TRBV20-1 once TGCAGTGCTTGGCCGACCGGGACAGGAAGGACCGGGGAGCTGTTTTTT CSAWPTGTGRTGELFF
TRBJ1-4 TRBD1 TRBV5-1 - TGCGCCAGCAGCTTGACAGGGGGCAGTGAAAAACTGTTTTTT CASSLTGGSEKLFF
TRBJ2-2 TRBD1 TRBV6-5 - TGTGCCAGCAGTGACAGAGGGACAGCCCCGAACACCGGGGAGCTGTTTTTT CASSDRGTAPNTGELFF
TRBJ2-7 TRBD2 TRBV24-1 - TGTGCCACCAGTGGTCCTAGCGGGAACTCCTACGAGCAGTACTTC CATSGPSGNSYEQYF
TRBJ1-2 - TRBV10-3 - TGTGTCATCAGTGCCGCATCAGGCTATGGCTACACCTTC CVISAASGYGYTF
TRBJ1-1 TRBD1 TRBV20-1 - TGCAGTGCTCCGAGGGACAGCTTGAACACTGAAGCTTTCTTT CSAPRDSLNTEAFF
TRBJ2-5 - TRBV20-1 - TGCAGTGCTAGATCAGAGGGGGGGCCGGAAGAGACCCAGTACTTC CSARSEGGPEETQYF
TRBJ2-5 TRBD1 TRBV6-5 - TGTGCCAGCAGTGGATCCGGGACAGGGGAGACCCAGTACTTC CASSGSGTGETQYF
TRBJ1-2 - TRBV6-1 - TGTGCCAGCAGTGAAGCCCTTTTGACCCGGGGCTACACCTTC CASSEALLTRGYTF